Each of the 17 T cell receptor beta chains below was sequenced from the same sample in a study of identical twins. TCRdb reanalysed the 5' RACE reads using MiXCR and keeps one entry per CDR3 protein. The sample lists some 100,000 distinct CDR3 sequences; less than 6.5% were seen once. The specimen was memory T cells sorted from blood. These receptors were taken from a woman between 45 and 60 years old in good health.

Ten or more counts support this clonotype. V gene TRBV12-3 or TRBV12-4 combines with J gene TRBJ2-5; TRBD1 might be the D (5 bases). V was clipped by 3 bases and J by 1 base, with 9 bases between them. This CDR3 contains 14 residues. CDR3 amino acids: CASSLIGVQETQYF. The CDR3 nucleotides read TGTGCCAGCAGTTTGATAGGGGTCCAAGAGACCCAGTACTTC.

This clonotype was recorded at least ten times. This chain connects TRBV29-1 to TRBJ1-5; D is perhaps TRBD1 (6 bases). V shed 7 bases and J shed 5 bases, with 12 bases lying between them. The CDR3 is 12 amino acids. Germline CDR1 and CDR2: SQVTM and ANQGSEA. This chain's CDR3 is CSAGGGDQPQHF. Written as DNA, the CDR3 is TGCAGCGCCGGGGGCGGGGATCAGCCCCAGCATTTT.

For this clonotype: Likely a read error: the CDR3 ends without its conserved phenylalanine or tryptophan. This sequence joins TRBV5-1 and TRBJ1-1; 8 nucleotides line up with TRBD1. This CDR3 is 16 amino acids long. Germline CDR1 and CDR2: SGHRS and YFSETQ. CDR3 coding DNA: TGCGCCTGCAGCTGGGGGACAGGTGGCTTGTACACAGAAGCTTTCTGT. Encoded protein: CACSWGTGGLYTEAFC.

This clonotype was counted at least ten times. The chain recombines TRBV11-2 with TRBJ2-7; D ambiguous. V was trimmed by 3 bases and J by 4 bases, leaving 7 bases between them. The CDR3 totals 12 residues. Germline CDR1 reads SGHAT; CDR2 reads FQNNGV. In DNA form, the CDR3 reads TGTGCCAGCAGCTTTAGCCGGTACGAGCAGTACGTC. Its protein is CASSFSRYEQYV.

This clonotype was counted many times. The CDR3 DNA sequence: TGTGCCAGCAGCCTCGAAACAGGGGGAGAAAAACTGTTTTTT. Translation: CASSLETGGEKLFF. The chain carries TRBV12-3 or TRBV12-4 and TRBJ1-4, with 8 bases that match TRBD1. The CDR3 runs to 14 residues. The V and J ends lost 6 bases and 8 bases, in that order; junction bases with no gene match: 8.

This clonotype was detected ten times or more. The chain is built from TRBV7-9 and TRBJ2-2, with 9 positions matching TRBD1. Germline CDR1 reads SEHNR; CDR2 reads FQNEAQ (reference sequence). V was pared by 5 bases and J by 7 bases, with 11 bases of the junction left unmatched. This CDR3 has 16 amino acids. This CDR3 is CASSPMTGGMIGELFF. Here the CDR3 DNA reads TGTGCCAGCAGCCCGATGACAGGGGGTATGATCGGGGAGCTGTTTTTT.

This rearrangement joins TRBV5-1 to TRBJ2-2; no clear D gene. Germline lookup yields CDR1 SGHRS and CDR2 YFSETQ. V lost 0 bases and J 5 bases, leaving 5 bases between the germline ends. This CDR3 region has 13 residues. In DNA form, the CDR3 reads TGCGCCAGCAGCTTGGTAGGGACCGGGGAGCTGTTTTTT. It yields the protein CASSLVGTGELFF.

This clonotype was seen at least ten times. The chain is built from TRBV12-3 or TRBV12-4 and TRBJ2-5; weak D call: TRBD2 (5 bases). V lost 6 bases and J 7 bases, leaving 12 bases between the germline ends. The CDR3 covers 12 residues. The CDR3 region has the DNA TGTGCCAGCAGGCTGACGAGCGGGACCCAGTACTTC. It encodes CASRLTSGTQYF.

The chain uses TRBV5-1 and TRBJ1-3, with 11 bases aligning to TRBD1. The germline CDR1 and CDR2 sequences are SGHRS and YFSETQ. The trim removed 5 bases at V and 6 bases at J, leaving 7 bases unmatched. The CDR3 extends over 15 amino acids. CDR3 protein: CASSSGQGGQNTIYF. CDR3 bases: TGCGCCAGCAGTTCGGGACAGGGGGGTCAAAACACCATATATTTT.

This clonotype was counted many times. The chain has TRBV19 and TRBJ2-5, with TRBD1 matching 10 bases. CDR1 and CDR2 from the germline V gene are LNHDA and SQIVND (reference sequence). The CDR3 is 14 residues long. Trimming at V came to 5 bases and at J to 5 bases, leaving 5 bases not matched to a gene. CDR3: CASSPRTGGETQYF. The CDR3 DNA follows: TGTGCCAGTAGTCCCCGGACAGGGGGGGAGACCCAGTACTTC.

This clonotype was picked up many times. The CDR3: CASSRAPPKASEQFF. DNA of the CDR3: TGTGCCAGCAGTCGCGCCCCCCCAAAAGCCTCTGAGCAGTTCTTC. V and J are TRBV6-5 and TRBJ2-1; D gene ambiguous. Trimming removed 5 bases from V and 9 bases from J, with 20 bases in between. The CDR3 has 15 amino acids. In germline, CDR1 is MNHEY, CDR2 SVGAGI.

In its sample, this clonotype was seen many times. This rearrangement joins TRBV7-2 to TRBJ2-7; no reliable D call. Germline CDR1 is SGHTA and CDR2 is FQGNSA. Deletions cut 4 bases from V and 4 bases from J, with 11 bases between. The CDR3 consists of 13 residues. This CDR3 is CASSSKTWYEQYF. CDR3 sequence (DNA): TGTGCCAGCAGCTCCAAAACTTGGTACGAGCAGTACTTC.

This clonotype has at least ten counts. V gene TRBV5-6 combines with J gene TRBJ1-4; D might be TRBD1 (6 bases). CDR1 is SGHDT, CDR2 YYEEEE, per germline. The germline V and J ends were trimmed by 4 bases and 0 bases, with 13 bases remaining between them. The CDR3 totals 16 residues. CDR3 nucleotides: TGTGCCAGCAGCGCGTATCGGACAGCAACTAATGAAAAACTGTTTTTT. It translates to CASSAYRTATNEKLFF. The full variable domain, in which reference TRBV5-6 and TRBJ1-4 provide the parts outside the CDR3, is DAGVTQSPTHLIKTRGQQVTLRCSPKSGHDTVSWYQQALGQGPQFIFQYYEEEERQRGNFPDRFSGHQFPNYSSELNVNALLLGDSALYLCASSAYRTATNEKLFFGSGTQLSVL.

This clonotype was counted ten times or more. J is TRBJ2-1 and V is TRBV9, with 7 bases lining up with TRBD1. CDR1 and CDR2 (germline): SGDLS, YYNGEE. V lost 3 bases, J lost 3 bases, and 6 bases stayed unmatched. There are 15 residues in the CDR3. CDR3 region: CASSDRDRIYNEQFF. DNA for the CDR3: TGTGCCAGCAGCGACCGGGACAGAATCTACAATGAGCAGTTCTTC.

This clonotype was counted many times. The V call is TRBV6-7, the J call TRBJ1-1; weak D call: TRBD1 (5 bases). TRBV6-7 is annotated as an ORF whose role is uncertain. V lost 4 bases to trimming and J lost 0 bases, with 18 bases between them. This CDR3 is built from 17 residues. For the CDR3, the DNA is TGTGCCAGCAGTTTACTGCGACAGTTACTAATGAACACTGAAGCTTTCTTT. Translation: CASSLLRQLLMNTEAFF.

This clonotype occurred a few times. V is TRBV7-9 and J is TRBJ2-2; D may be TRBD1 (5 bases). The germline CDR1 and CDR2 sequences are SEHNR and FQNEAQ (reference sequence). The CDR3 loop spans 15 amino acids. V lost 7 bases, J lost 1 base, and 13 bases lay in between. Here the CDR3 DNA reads TGTGCCAGCAACCCGGTGCAGGGGAACACCGGGGAGCTGTTTTTT. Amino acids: CASNPVQGNTGELFF.

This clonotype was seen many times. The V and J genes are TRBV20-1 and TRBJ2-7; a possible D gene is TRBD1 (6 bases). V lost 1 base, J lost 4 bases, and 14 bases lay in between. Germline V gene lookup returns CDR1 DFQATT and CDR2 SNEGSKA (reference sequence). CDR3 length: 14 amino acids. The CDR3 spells CSARANSGEYEQYF. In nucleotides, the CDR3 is TGCAGTGCTAGAGCAAACTCAGGGGAGTACGAGCAGTACTTC.